This T cell receptor (beta chain) was identified during a study of T-cell memory formation after mild COVID-19. Germline assignment: CDR1 SEHNR and CDR2 FQNEAQ (reference sequence). V shed 6 bases and J shed 9 bases, with 6 bases lying between them. The CDR3 consists of 10 residues. Each CDR3 protein gets one entry after TCRdb re-called the 5' RACE reads with MiXCR. The sample lists tens of thousands of distinct CDR3 sequences, around 16% seen once, with around two fifths in the top ten. This clonotype was observed at least ten times. The sequencing input was PBMCs or a T cell subset sorted from them (not recorded which). This sequence was found in a man aged 18 to 30 who had mild COVID-19 (a few samples of this study predate the infection). Cell type and time point are not known. The chain combines TRBV7-9 with TRBJ2-1; a weak D match, TRBD2 (5 bases). DNA for the CDR3: TGTGCCAGCAGTCGGGGTGAGCAGTTCTTC. As protein: CASSRGEQFF.